This TCR beta chain was recorded in a study of blood T cell repertoires in COVID-19. Study-level background: Specimens from acute and convalescent COVID-19 originated in the United States, Italy and Spain.

Measured with immunoSEQ multiplex PCR; TCRdb has only the in-frame clones, and not every one. The table lists about 97,000 clones, around nine tenths of them singletons. Losses at the gene ends were 1 base for V and 5 bases for J; bases not matched to a gene: 3. The CDR3 has 14 residues. Per germline, CDR1 SGHTA and CDR2 FQGNSA. The sample taken for sequencing was peripheral blood. The rearrangement links TRBV7-2 to TRBJ2-7; 9 bases are a match to TRBD1. The clonotype was recovered from a human donor in a cohort sampled during active COVID-19. CDR3 sequence (DNA): TGTGCCAGCAGCTTAGACAGGGGGCGAGACGAGCAGTACTTC. Translating it yields CASSLDRGRDEQYF.